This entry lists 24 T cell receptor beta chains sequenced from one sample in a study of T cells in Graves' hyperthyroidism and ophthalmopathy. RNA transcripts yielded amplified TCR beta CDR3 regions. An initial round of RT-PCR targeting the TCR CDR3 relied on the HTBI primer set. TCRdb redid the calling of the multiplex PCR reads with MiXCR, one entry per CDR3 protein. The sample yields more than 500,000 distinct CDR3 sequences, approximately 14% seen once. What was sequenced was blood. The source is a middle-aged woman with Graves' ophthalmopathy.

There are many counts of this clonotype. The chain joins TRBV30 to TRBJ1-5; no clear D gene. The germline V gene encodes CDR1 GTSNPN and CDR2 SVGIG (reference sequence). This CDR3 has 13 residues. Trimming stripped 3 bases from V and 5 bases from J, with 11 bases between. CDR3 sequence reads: CAWRQNTDQPQHF. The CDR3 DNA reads TGTGCCTGGAGACAAAACACTGATCAGCCCCAGCATTTT. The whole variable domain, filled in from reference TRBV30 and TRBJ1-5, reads SQTIHQWPATLVQPVGSPLSLECTVEGTSNPNLYWYRQAAGRGLQLLFYSVGIGQISSEVPQNLSASRPQDRQFILSSKKLLLSDSGFYLCAWRQNTDQPQHFGDGTRLSIL.

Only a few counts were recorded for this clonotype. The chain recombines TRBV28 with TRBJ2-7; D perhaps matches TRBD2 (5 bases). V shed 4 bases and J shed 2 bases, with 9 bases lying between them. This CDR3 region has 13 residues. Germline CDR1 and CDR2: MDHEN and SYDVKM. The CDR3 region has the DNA TGTGCCAGCAGTTCCTACGGGACCTACGAGCAGTACTTC. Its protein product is CASSSYGTYEQYF.

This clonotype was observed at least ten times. In DNA form, the CDR3 reads TGTGCCAGCAGAGCCGGGACTAACCCCCACTACGAGCAGTACTTC. Translating it yields CASRAGTNPHYEQYF. J is TRBJ2-7 and V is TRBV6-5; 7 bases match TRBD2. This CDR3 has 15 residues. The germline V gene has CDR1 MNHEY and CDR2 SVGAGI. The V and J ends lost 6 bases and 3 bases, in that order; junction bases with no gene match: 11.

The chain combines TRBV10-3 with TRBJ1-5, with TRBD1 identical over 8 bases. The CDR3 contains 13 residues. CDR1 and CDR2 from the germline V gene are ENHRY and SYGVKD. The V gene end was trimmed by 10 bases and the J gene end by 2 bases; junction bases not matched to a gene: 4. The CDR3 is CATMTGGNQPQHF. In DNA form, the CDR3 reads TGTGCCACCATGACAGGGGGCAATCAGCCCCAGCATTTT.

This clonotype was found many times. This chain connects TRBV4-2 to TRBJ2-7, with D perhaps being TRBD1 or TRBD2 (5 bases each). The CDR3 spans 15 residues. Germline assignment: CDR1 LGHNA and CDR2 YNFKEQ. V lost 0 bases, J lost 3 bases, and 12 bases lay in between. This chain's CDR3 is CASSQEATAVYEQYF. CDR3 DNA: TGTGCCAGCAGCCAAGAGGCGACAGCGGTCTACGAGCAGTACTTC.

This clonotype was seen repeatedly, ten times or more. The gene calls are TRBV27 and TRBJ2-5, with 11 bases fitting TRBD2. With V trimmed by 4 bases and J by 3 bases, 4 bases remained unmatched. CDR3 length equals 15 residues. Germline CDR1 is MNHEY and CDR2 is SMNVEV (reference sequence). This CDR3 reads CASSSPGLAEETQYF. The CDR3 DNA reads TGTGCCAGCAGTTCCCCGGGACTAGCGGAAGAGACCCAGTACTTC.

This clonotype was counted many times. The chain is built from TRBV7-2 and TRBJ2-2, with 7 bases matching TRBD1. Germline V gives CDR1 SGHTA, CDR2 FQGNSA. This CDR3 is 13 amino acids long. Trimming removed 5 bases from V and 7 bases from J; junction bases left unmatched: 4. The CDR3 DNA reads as TGTGCCAGCAGCGCCAACAGGGGCGGGGAGCTGTTTTTT. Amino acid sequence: CASSANRGGELFF.

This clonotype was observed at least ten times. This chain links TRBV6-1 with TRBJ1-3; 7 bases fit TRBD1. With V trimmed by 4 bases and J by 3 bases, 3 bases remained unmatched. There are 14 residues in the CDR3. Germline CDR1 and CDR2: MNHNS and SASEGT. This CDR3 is CASSGQGRGNTIYF. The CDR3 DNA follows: TGTGCCAGCAGTGGACAGGGACGTGGAAACACCATATATTTT.

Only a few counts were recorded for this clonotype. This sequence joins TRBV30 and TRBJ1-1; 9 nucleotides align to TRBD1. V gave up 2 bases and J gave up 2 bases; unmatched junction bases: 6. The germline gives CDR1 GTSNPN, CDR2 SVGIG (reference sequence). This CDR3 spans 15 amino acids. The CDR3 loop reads CAWSMGTGRNTEAFF. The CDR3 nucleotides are TGTGCCTGGAGTATGGGGACAGGGAGAAACACTGAAGCTTTCTTT.

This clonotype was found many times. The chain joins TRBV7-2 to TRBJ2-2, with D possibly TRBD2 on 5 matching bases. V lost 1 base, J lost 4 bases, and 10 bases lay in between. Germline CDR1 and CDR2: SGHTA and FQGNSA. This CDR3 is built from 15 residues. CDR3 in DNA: TGTGCCAGCAGCTTAGAATTCGCGGGCACCGGGGAGCTGTTTTTT. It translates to CASSLEFAGTGELFF.

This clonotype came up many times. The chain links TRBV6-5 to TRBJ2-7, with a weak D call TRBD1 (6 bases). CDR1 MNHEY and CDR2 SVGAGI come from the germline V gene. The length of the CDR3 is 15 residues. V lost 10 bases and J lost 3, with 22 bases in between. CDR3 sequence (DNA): TGTGCCACCAATTCGGGACATATAGTGGACTACGAGCAGTACTTC. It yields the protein CATNSGHIVDYEQYF.

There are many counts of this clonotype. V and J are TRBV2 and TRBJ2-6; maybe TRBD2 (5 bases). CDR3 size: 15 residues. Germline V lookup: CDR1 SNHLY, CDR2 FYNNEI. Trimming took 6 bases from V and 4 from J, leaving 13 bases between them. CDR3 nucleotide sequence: TGTGCCAGCAGGGGTACTACGGGAGGGGCCAACGTCCTGACTTTC. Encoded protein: CASRGTTGGANVLTF.

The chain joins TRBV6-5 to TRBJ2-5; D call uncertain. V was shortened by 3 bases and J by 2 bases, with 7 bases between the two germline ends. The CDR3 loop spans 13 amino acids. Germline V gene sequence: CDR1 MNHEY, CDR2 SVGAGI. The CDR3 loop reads CASSYRPQETQYF. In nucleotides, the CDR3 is TGTGCCAGCAGTTATAGGCCTCAAGAGACCCAGTACTTC.

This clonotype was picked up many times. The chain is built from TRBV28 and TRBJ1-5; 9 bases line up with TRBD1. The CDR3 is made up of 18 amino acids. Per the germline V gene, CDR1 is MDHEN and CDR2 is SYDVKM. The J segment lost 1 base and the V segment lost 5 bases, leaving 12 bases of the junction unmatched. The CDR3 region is CASSKQGASGSSNQPQHF. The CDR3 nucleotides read TGTGCCAGCAGTAAACAGGGGGCGAGTGGATCCAGCAATCAGCCCCAGCATTTT.

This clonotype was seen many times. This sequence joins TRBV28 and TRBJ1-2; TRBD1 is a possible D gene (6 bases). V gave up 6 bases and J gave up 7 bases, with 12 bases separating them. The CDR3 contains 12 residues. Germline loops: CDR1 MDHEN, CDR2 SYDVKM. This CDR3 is CASREGGGGYTF. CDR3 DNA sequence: TGTGCCAGCAGGGAAGGGGGGGGTGGCTACACCTTC.

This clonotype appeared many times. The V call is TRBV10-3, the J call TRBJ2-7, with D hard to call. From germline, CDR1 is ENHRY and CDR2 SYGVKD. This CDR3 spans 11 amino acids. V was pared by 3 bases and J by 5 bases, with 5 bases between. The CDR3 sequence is CAISDTHEQYF. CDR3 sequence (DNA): TGTGCCATCAGTGATACTCACGAGCAGTACTTC.

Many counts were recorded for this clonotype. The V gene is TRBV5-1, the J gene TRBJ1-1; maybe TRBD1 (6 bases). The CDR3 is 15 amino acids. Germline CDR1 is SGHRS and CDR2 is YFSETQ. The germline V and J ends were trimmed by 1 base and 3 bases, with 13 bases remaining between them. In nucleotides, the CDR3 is TGCGCCAGCAGCTTGAGAGGGGGTGGATACACTGAAGCTTTCTTT. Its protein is CASSLRGGGYTEAFF.

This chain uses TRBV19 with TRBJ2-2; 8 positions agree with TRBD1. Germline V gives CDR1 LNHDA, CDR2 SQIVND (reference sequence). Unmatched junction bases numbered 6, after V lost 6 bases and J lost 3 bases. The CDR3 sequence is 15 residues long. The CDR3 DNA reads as TGTGCCAGTAGGGCAGGACAGGGCGACACCGGGGAGCTGTTTTTT. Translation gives CASRAGQGDTGELFF.

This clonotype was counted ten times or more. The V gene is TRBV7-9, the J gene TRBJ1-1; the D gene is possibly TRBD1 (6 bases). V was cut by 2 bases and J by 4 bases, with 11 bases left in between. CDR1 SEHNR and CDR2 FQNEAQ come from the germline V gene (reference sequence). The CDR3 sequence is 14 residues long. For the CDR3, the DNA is TGTGCCAGCAGCTTATCAGGGGAGGGCACTGAAGCTTTCTTT. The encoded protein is CASSLSGEGTEAFF.

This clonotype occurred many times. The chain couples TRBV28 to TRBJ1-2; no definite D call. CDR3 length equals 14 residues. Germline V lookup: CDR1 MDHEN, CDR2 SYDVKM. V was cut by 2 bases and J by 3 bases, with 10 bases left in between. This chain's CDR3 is CASSLPRQDYGYTF. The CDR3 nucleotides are TGTGCCAGCAGTTTACCCAGACAAGACTATGGCTACACCTTC.

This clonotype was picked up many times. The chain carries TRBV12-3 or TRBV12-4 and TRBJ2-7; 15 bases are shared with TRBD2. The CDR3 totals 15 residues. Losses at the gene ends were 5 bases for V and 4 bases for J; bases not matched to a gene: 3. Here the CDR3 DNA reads TGTGCCAGCAGTCACGGACTAGCGGGAGGGTACGAGCAGTACTTC. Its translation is CASSHGLAGGYEQYF.

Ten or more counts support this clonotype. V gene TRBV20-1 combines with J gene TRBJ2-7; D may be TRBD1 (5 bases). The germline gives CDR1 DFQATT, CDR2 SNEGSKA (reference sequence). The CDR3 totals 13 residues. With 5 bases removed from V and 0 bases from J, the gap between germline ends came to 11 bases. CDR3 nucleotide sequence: TGCAGTGCTTCGACAGCTCCCTCCTACGAGCAGTACTTC. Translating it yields CSASTAPSYEQYF.

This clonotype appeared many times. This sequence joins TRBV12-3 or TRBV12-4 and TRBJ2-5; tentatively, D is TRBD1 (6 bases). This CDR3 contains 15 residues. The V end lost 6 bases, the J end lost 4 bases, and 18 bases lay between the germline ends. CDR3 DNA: TGTGCCAGCAGGCTGACCGCAGAAGGGGGAGAGACCCAGTACTTC. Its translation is CASRLTAEGGETQYF.

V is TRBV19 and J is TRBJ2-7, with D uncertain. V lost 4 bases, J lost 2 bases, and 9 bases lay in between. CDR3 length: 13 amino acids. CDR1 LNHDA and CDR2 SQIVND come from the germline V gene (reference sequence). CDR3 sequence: CASSTQLTYEQYF. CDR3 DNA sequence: TGTGCCAGTAGTACACAGCTAACCTACGAGCAGTACTTC.